This is a list of T cell receptor beta chains from one sample in a study of Graves' ophthalmopathy and Graves' hyperthyroidism. TCRdb reprocessed the multiplex PCR reads with MiXCR, giving one entry per CDR3 protein. The top ten hold around 10% of the sample, which has around 1,200,000 distinct CDR3 sequences, 35% to 40% seen once. Sequencing was carried out using peripheral blood or thyroid tissue (not recorded which). These receptors all stem from an adult man with Graves' hyperthyroidism. The CDR3 runs from the conserved cysteine through the conserved F or W. The order of the fields is D gene, V gene, J gene, clone size, CDR3 protein, CDR3 DNA. D genes are given only for firm matches. Not every row has a clone size; where given, it reads once, few, many or a size class.

TRBD1,TRBV20-1,TRBJ1-6,many,CSAIRDRGNSPLHF,TGCAGTGCGATCCGGGACAGGGGTAATTCACCCCTCCACTTT
TRBD1,TRBV5-5,TRBJ1-4,few,CASRSNPGQGNIRGEKLFF,TGTGCCAGCCGCTCCAATCCGGGACAGGGGAATATACGAGGAGAAAAACTGTTTTTT
TRBD1,TRBV5-6,TRBJ2-7,few,CASSQQGAPFDEQYF,TGTGCCAGCAGCCAACAGGGGGCCCCTTTTGACGAGCAGTACTTC
.,TRBV7-2,TRBJ1-2,many,CASSLAMGQTIYGYTF,TGTGCCAGCAGCTTAGCGATGGGCCAGACTATCTATGGCTACACCTTC
.,TRBV10-3,TRBJ2-3,.,CAIVGQSTDTQYF,TGTGCCATCGTCGGGCAGAGCACAGATACGCAGTATTTT
.,TRBV6-6,TRBJ2-5,.,CASKGGWQETQYF,TGTGCCAGCAAGGGAGGTTGGCAAGAGACCCAGTACTTC
.,TRBV24-1,TRBJ1-5,.,CATSDLTKLEPQHF,TGTGCCACCAGTGATTTGACGAAACTAGAGCCCCAGCATTTT
.,TRBV6-5,TRBJ1-5,many,CASSESWGRINQPQHF,TGTGCCAGCAGTGAATCCTGGGGGCGGATCAATCAGCCCCAGCATTTT
TRBD1,TRBV9,TRBJ1-1,.,CASSHGTGGTEAFF,TGTGCCAGCAGCCACGGGACAGGGGGCACTGAAGCTTTCTTT
TRBD1,TRBV4-2,TRBJ2-7,.,CASSQYTGTESSYEQYF,TGTGCCAGCAGCCAGTATACCGGGACAGAGAGCTCCTACGAGCAGTACTTC
.,TRBV24-1,TRBJ2-2,many,CATSEGNTGELFF,TGTGCCACCAGTGAAGGGAACACCGGGGAGCTGTTTTTT
TRBD1,TRBV30,TRBJ1-1,.,CAGRPTGSTEAFF,TGTGCCGGGAGGCCGACAGGGAGCACTGAAGCTTTCTTT
TRBD1,TRBV7-9,TRBJ2-2,many,CASSARDRGNTGELFF,TGTGCCAGCAGCGCCCGGGACAGGGGTAACACCGGGGAGCTGTTTTTT
.,TRBV15,TRBJ1-5,few,CATSGGRDVSNQPQHF,TGTGCCACCAGCGGGGGTAGGGATGTTAGCAATCAGCCCCAGCATTTT
TRBD2,TRBV5-1,TRBJ2-7,.,CASSFLSGSDYEQYF,TGCGCCAGCAGCTTTCTTAGCGGGAGCGACTACGAGCAGTACTTC
.,TRBV7-9,TRBJ1-2,many,CASSLGGYYTF,TGTGCCAGCAGCTTAGGCGGTTACTACACCTTC
.,TRBV20-1,TRBJ1-5,many,CSASRSNQPQHF,TGCAGTGCTAGTCGTAGCAATCAGCCCCAGCATTTT
TRBD2,TRBV13,TRBJ2-5,many,CASSARTSGAGETQYF,TGTGCCAGCAGCGCACGGACTAGCGGGGCAGGGGAGACCCAGTACTTC
TRBD1,TRBV12-3/TRBV12-4,TRBJ2-7,.,CASTDRGSPYEQYF,TGTGCCAGCACCGACAGGGGATCACCCTACGAGCAGTACTTC
TRBD1,TRBV7-9,TRBJ1-1,once,CASSLRRSRDRANTEAFF,TGTGCCAGCAGCTTAAGAAGGAGCCGGGACAGGGCGAACACTGAAGCTTTCTTT
.,TRBV7-6,TRBJ1-1,.,CASAQPPGRGNTEAFF,TGTGCCAGCGCGCAGCCTCCGGGACGGGGGAACACTGAAGCTTTCTTT
.,TRBV19,TRBJ1-5,many,CASSGGTQPQHF,TGTGCCAGTAGTGGGGGAACTCAGCCCCAGCATTTT
TRBD1,TRBV19,TRBJ2-7,many,CASSNTGTGGYEQYF,TGTGCCAGTAGTAACACCGGGACAGGGGGTTACGAGCAGTACTTC
TRBD1,TRBV20-1,TRBJ2-7,.,CSARDPRQGPYEQYF,TGCAGTGCTAGAGATCCCCGACAGGGCCCCTACGAGCAGTACTTC
.,TRBV24-1,TRBJ1-5,many,CATSLPRGCSNQPQHF,TGTGCCACCAGTCTGCCTCGAGGTTGTAGCAATCAGCCCCAGCATTTT